This paragraph reports one T cell receptor beta chain. Which antigen it targets is not known. No much larger clonotype is one base removed from it; base qualities were not supplied. The CDR3 runs 15 amino acids, cysteine and phenylalanine included. Only the CDR3 DNA stays, 45 bases, in frame from base 1. The junction shows trimming of 1 base on V and 8 bases on J, and the gene matches do not reach 10 bases of it. CDR1 is given as LNHNV and CDR2 as YYDKDF, both from the germline V gene (reference sequence). Read against the paper, the sample's time point label means: baseline before first vaccination. Vaccinee samples were obtained from the UK trials COV001 and COV002, which included a single-blind randomized controlled phase 2/3 trial of AZD1222 (ChAdOx1 nCoV-19) in healthy adults. Trial participant PBMC samples were collected at day 0 and day 28 after the second dose for TCRbeta chain sequencing.

This sample is drawn from a study of T cell responses to AZD1222 COVID-19 vaccine (dated by TCRdb to about 2021). Looking at the study overall: AZD1222 recipients whose second dose came at about 4 weeks and those whose second dose came at about 12 weeks were combined into one group, since spike-specific TCR depth and breadth did not differ between the two schedules. A total of 230 to 250 trial participants underwent TCR sequencing, of whom 207 received two doses of AZD1222 and some 25 received two doses of the MenACWY control vaccine. Trial participants were enrolled into age subgroups of 18-55, 56-69 and 70-plus years, which contained about 150, 27 and 61 TCR-sequenced participants, respectively. Results the study describes overall, beyond this receptor: Participants were mostly white British and included more females than males, and it was suggested by the authors that clonal diversity may have been underestimated. Conclusions about previously exposed vaccinees are limited because only six or seven AZD1222 recipients were SARS-CoV-2 seropositive at baseline. The vaccine-associated CD4 TCRs covered the entire spike protein, and the dominant responses fell in regions 160-218 and 743-854. A significant rise in spike-specific TCR breadth and depth was observed after two AZD1222 doses relative to day 0 and relative to MenACWY recipients. No day 14 peak-response samples were available, so repertoires were characterized only after the peak T cell response. Epitopes outside the regions mutated in the B.1.351 and B.1.1.7 variants were reportedly recognized by nearly half of the unique spike-specific TCRs. The 56-69-year group was small, and its depth increase did not reach significance, likely because of low power.

The CDR3 regions of human TCRbeta chains were analyzed by immunosequencing. The authors' analysis ran thus. TCRs in the repertoires were matched against a reference library of SARS-CoV-2-specific TCRs that had been generated with the MIRA antigen-specificity platform. Breadth was defined as the fraction of unique TCRs that were SARS-CoV-2-associated, and depth was defined as the fraction of total T cells that were SARS-CoV-2-associated. Using the MIRA data, each spike-specific TCR was assigned both to the spike region to which the TCR was reactive and to a CD4 or CD8 class. Log10-transformed breadth and depth values were compared by one-way ANOVA with Sidak's multiple comparisons tests. This immuneACCESS table, as held by TCRdb, lists in-frame sequences with V and J called but not all clones. Of the missing ones, under half trace to an unresolved V gene in checked studies; the others have no known cause. That table supplies the V and J calls and clone size; D and trimming were determined from the DNA. The sample table lists 77,000 or so clones, approximately 92% of them with a count of one. The ten largest clonotypes hold approximately 30% of the sample.

The sequence came from an adult in good health. The specimen was peripheral blood, collected on day 0 of AZD1222 vaccination. This chain joins TRBV15 to TRBJ1-2; a stretch of 7 junction bases matches TRBD1. The DNA sequence is TGTGCCACCAGCAGAGGCGTAGACAGGGATCAGGGCTACACCTTC. It codes for CATSRGVDRDQGYTF.